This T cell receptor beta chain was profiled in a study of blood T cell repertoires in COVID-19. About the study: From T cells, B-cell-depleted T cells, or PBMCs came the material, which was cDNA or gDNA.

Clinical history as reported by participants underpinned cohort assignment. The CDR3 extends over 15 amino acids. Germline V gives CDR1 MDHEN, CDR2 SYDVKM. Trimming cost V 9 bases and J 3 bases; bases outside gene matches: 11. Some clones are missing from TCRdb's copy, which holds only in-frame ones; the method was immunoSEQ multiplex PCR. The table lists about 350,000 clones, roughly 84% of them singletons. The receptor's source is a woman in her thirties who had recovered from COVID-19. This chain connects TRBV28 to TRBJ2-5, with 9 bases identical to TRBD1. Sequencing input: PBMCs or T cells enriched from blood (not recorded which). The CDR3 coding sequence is TGTGCCAGTGGGGACAGGGAAAAGGCAAAAGAGACCCAGTACTTC. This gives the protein CASGDREKAKETQYF.